These 28 T cell receptor beta chains were all obtained from the same sample, sequenced in a study of blood T cell repertoires in COVID-19. The protocol was immunoSEQ multiplex PCR, while the TCRdb copy is restricted to in-frame clones and leaves out a portion. In the table there are a few hundred thousand clones, roughly 87% of which are singletons. Input material: PBMCs or T cells enriched from blood (not recorded which). These TCRs come from a woman in her twenties or thirties who had recovered from COVID-19.

This chain links TRBV7-2 with TRBJ2-2; TRBD1 aligns across 10 bases. This CDR3 is built from 15 residues. Trimming cost V 5 bases and J 5 bases; bases outside gene matches: 5. Germline V gives CDR1 SGHTA, CDR2 FQGNSA. The CDR3 bases are TGTGCCAGCAGCGGGACAGGGGTTTGGACCGGGGAGCTGTTTTTT. Amino acid sequence: CASSGTGVWTGELFF.

Note on this clone: The sample contains more than one DNA sequence encoding this CDR3. The CDR3 DNA is TGTGCCAGCAGCCAAGGTGTCTCCACAGATACGCAGTATTTT. As protein: CASSQGVSTDTQYF. The chain recombines TRBV3-1 (or the pseudogene TRBV3-2) with TRBJ2-3; D uncertain. This CDR3 region has 14 residues. Germline V gives CDR1 LGHDT, CDR2 YNNKEL (reference sequence). Trimming removed 1 base at V and 2 bases at J, with 7 bases between.

The rearrangement links TRBV6-1 to TRBJ1-1; D is unresolved. CDR3 size: 14 residues. The V and J ends lost 2 bases and 5 bases respectively, with 12 bases between them. Germline V gives CDR1 MNHNS, CDR2 SASEGT. The CDR3 nucleotides read TGTGCCAGCAGTGAACATCGAGGGAGGACTGAAGCTTTCTTT. Amino acids: CASSEHRGRTEAFF.

This clone was counted a single time. V gene TRBV5-6 combines with J gene TRBJ2-3, with 12 bases that match TRBD2. CDR1 SGHDT and CDR2 YYEEEE come from the germline V gene. The CDR3 has 15 residues. V gave up 4 bases and J gave up 6 bases; unmatched junction bases: 6. CDR3 residues: CASSLAGGPRDTQYF. The CDR3 bases are TGTGCCAGCAGCCTAGCGGGGGGGCCTAGGGATACGCAGTATTTT. The full variable domain, in which reference TRBV5-6 and TRBJ2-3 provide the parts outside the CDR3, is DAGVTQSPTHLIKTRGQQVTLRCSPKSGHDTVSWYQQALGQGPQFIFQYYEEEERQRGNFPDRFSGHQFPNYSSELNVNALLLGDSALYLCASSLAGGPRDTQYFGPGTRLTVL.

Only one count was recorded for this clone. J is TRBJ1-3 and V is TRBV5-1; D might be TRBD1 (5 bases). The CDR3 sequence is 15 residues long. Germline CDR1 and CDR2: SGHRS and YFSETQ. V was pared by 4 bases and J by 0 bases, with 11 bases between. Here the CDR3 DNA reads TGCGCCAGCAGCGGACACGGGGGCTCTGGAAACACCATATATTTT. Residues: CASSGHGGSGNTIYF.

This chain connects TRBV4-3 to TRBJ1-2; 7 bases map to TRBD1. With V trimmed by 1 base and J by 4 bases, 3 bases remained unmatched. The CDR3 length is 14 residues. Germline V gene data show CDR1 as LGHNA and CDR2 as YSLEER. The CDR3, as DNA: TGCGCCAGCAGCCAAGTAGGGGGCCCCTATGGCTACACCTTC. Translated: CASSQVGGPYGYTF.

The rearrangement links TRBV30 to TRBJ1-4; D perhaps matches TRBD1 (5 bases). This CDR3 comprises 15 residues. Germline assignment: CDR1 GTSNPN and CDR2 SVGIG (reference sequence). V was clipped by 0 bases and J by 4 bases, with 12 bases between them. CDR3 residues: CAWSVIREVNEKLFF. Written as DNA, the CDR3 is TGTGCCTGGAGTGTCATCAGGGAAGTTAATGAAAAACTGTTTTTT.

This rearrangement joins TRBV6-5 to TRBJ1-2, with 11 bases fitting TRBD1. The CDR3 has 15 residues. In germline, CDR1 is MNHEY, CDR2 SVGAGI. The J segment lost 6 bases and the V segment lost 4 bases, leaving 7 bases of the junction unmatched. The CDR3 protein is CASSSQDRGLHGYTF. CDR3 nucleotides: TGTGCCAGCAGTTCCCAGGACAGGGGGCTTCATGGCTACACCTTC.

This clone has just a few counts. V gene TRBV30 combines with J gene TRBJ1-1; 12 nucleotides agree with TRBD1. Germline V gene sequence: CDR1 GTSNPN, CDR2 SVGIG (reference sequence). The J segment lost 8 bases and the V segment lost 5 bases, leaving 9 bases of the junction unmatched. The CDR3 consists of 14 residues. This CDR3 reads CAWVWDRGRLEAFF. CDR3 DNA sequence: TGTGCCTGGGTCTGGGACAGGGGGCGGCTGGAAGCTTTCTTT. Looking up the rest from reference TRBV30 and TRBJ1-1 gives the full variable domain: SQTIHQWPATLVQPVGSPLSLECTVEGTSNPNLYWYRQAAGRGLQLLFYSVGIGQISSEVPQNLSASRPQDRQFILSSKKLLLSDSGFYLCAWVWDRGRLEAFFGQGTRLTVV.

V usage is TRBV4-3 and J usage is TRBJ2-1, with 10 bases matching TRBD2. Germline V gene data show CDR1 as LGHNA and CDR2 as YSLEER. The CDR3 is 18 amino acids. The J segment lost 4 bases and the V segment lost 0 bases, leaving 9 bases of the junction unmatched. DNA for the CDR3: TGCGCCAGCAGCCAAGACAAGGGTAGCGGGGGGCTTTACAATGAGCAGTTCTTC. It translates to CASSQDKGSGGLYNEQFF.

The chain employs TRBV6-5 and TRBJ1-1; perhaps TRBD1 as D (6 bases). Per germline, CDR1 MNHEY and CDR2 SVGAGI. The CDR3 consists of 12 residues. This CDR3 is CASDSMNTEAFF. The CDR3 DNA is TGTGCTTCGGACAGCATGAACACTGAAGCTTTCTTT.

The chain carries TRBV30 and TRBJ1-1; D is possibly TRBD1 (6 bases). This CDR3 is built from 13 residues. Trimming shortened V by 5 bases and J by 1 base, and 11 bases separated the two germline ends. The V gene's germline CDR1 is GTSNPN and CDR2 SVGIG (reference sequence). CDR3 amino acids: CAWADRRNTEAFF. CDR3 sequence (DNA): TGTGCCTGGGCGGACAGACGGAACACTGAAGCTTTCTTT.

The V gene is TRBV6-5, the J gene TRBJ1-2; maybe TRBD1 (5 bases). This CDR3 is 13 amino acids long. CDR1 and CDR2 (germline): MNHEY, SVGAGI. V was trimmed by 7 bases and J by 8 bases, leaving 17 bases between them. CDR3 coding DNA: TGTGCCAGCACCCCAGGAGGGGCGCGAGGCTACACCTTC. Translating gives CASTPGGARGYTF.

The chain has TRBV2 and TRBJ2-7, with a tentative D call TRBD1 (6 bases). The CDR3 contains 15 residues. Trimming shortened V by 1 base and J by 0 bases, and 10 bases separated the two germline ends. Germline V lookup: CDR1 SNHLY, CDR2 FYNNEI. The CDR3 reads CASSEDRDPSYEQYF. The CDR3 bases are TGTGCCAGCAGTGAAGACAGGGACCCCTCCTACGAGCAGTACTTC.

This chain uses TRBV19 with TRBJ1-2; 9 nucleotides align to TRBD1. Trimming at V came to 4 bases and at J to 7 bases, leaving 10 bases not matched to a gene. Per the germline V gene, CDR1 is LNHDA and CDR2 is SQIVND (reference sequence). The CDR3 spans 15 residues. The CDR3 spells CASSRGTGGAVGYTF. The CDR3 coding sequence is TGTGCCAGTAGTAGAGGAACAGGGGGCGCGGTTGGCTACACCTTC.

The J gene is TRBJ2-1, the V gene TRBV3-1 (or the pseudogene TRBV3-2); tentatively, D is TRBD1 (5 bases). The V and J ends lost 5 bases and 5 bases respectively, with 13 bases between them. This CDR3 comprises 14 residues. Germline values: CDR1 LGHDT, CDR2 YNNKEL (reference sequence). The CDR3 is CASSSETVDNEQFF. For the CDR3, the DNA is TGTGCCAGCAGCTCCGAGACAGTTGACAATGAGCAGTTCTTC.

The V gene is TRBV9, the J gene TRBJ2-7; the match to TRBD2 covers 9 bases. The CDR3 extends over 15 amino acids. V lost 1 base to trimming and J lost 4 bases; unmatched junction nucleotides: 6. The germline V gene encodes CDR1 SGDLS and CDR2 YYNGEE. The CDR3 loop is CASSVFPGLAYEQYF. The CDR3 DNA reads as TGTGCCAGCAGCGTATTCCCGGGACTAGCTTACGAGCAGTACTTC.

This chain links TRBV5-1 with TRBJ2-7; TRBD2 might be the D (5 bases). CDR1 and CDR2 (germline): SGHRS, YFSETQ. The CDR3 has 16 residues. With 0 bases removed from V and 2 bases from J, the gap between germline ends came to 15 bases. The CDR3 coding sequence is TGCGCCAGCAGCTTGGATTCTACCCTGGGAGCCTACGAGCAGTACTTC. Its protein is CASSLDSTLGAYEQYF.

V is TRBV12-3 or TRBV12-4 and J is TRBJ1-1; maybe TRBD1 (6 bases). Trimming cost V 5 bases and J 6 bases, with 13 bases left between them. This CDR3 region has 13 residues. In nucleotides, the CDR3 is TGTGCCAGCAGTCCAAGACAGGCCCCTGAAGCTTTCTTT. Encoded protein: CASSPRQAPEAFF.

The chain couples TRBV2 to TRBJ1-2, with D possibly TRBD1 on 5 matching bases. Germline CDR1 is SNHLY and CDR2 is FYNNEI. This CDR3 is built from 14 residues. The V end was cut by 3 bases, the J end by 3 bases, with 11 bases between. CDR3 in DNA: TGTGCCAGCAGTGACTGGGGGGGTGACTATGGCTACACCTTC. This sequence encodes CASSDWGGDYGYTF. Based on the CDR3 plus reference TRBV2 and TRBJ1-2, the full variable domain is EPEVTQTPSHQVTQMGQEVILRCVPISNHLYFYWYRQILGQKVEFLVSFYNNEISEKSEIFDDQFSVERPDGSNFTLKIRSTKLEDSAMYFCASSDWGGDYGYTFGSGTRLTVV.

This chain connects TRBV10-3 to TRBJ2-5, with D tentatively TRBD1 (6 bases). V shed 3 bases and J shed 4 bases, with 12 bases lying between them. In germline, CDR1 is ENHRY, CDR2 SYGVKD. The CDR3 runs 14 residues. The CDR3 protein is CAISDQGPTETQYF. The CDR3 nucleotides read TGTGCCATCAGTGACCAGGGGCCCACAGAGACCCAGTACTTC.

This rearrangement joins TRBV20-1 to TRBJ2-1, with 10 bases lining up with TRBD1. Germline V lookup: CDR1 DFQATT, CDR2 SNEGSKA (reference sequence). The CDR3 extends over 15 amino acids. The V gene end was trimmed by 3 bases and the J gene end by 7 bases; junction bases not matched to a gene: 9. CDR3 DNA sequence: TGCAGTGCTAGTCCCGGGACAGGGGCCACTAATGAGCAGTTCTTC. Translated: CSASPGTGATNEQFF.

This clone was counted a single time. The chain combines TRBV27 with TRBJ1-5, with TRBD1 identical over 7 bases. CDR3 size: 14 residues. V trimming: 2 bases; J trimming: 6 bases; junction bases outside the gene matches: 4. Germline CDR1 MNHEY, CDR2 SMNVEV (reference sequence). CDR3 residues: CASSLTGTVQPQHF. The CDR3 region has the DNA TGTGCCAGCAGTTTAACCGGGACAGTTCAGCCCCAGCATTTT.

V gene TRBV30 combines with J gene TRBJ1-3; D may be TRBD1 (6 bases). The CDR3 has 12 amino acids. V was cut by 5 bases and J by 2 bases, with 7 bases left in between. The germline V gene has CDR1 GTSNPN and CDR2 SVGIG (reference sequence). The CDR3 loop reads CAWGQTGNTIYF. The CDR3 nucleotides read TGTGCCTGGGGACAGACTGGAAACACCATATATTTT.

V usage is TRBV6-5 and J usage is TRBJ1-4; D is uncertain. The CDR3 is 16 residues long. The V gene's germline CDR1 is MNHEY and CDR2 SVGAGI. Trimming shortened V by 0 bases and J by 5 bases, and 13 bases separated the two germline ends. The CDR3 sequence: CASSYSLTDFNEKLFF. CDR3 sequence (DNA): TGTGCCAGCAGTTACTCCTTGACCGACTTCAATGAAAAACTGTTTTTT.

The count of this clone is one. The chain has TRBV25-1 and TRBJ2-3; tentatively, D is TRBD1 (6 bases). The germline V gene encodes CDR1 MGHDK and CDR2 SYGVNS. The V gene lost 4 bases and the J gene lost 2 bases, with 19 bases spanning the gap. The CDR3 covers 17 residues. The CDR3 DNA follows: TGTGCCAGCAGTGCCGGTATCACAGGGTCCCTCACAGATACGCAGTATTTT. Protein product: CASSAGITGSLTDTQYF.

V is TRBV5-5 and J is TRBJ1-1; 8 bases match TRBD1. Germline V CDR1 and CDR2: SGHKS, YYEKEE (reference sequence). V was clipped by 4 bases and J by 5 bases; unmatched bases: 7. The CDR3 runs to 14 residues. The CDR3 DNA is TGTGCCAGCAGCCTAGGACAGGGTCGGACTGAAGCTTTCTTT. Encoded protein: CASSLGQGRTEAFF.

The chain carries TRBV7-8 and TRBJ1-1; D may be TRBD1 (6 bases). This CDR3 region has 14 residues. The V gene's germline CDR1 is SGHVS and CDR2 FQNEAQ. Deletions cut 4 bases from V and 4 bases from J, with 13 bases between. CDR3 amino acids: CASSSWGGGTEAFF. CDR3 in DNA: TGTGCCAGCAGCTCCTGGGGAGGGGGCACTGAAGCTTTCTTT.